This T cell receptor beta chain was recovered during a study of blood T cell repertoires in COVID-19. The overall study: The United States, Italy and Spain supplied acute and convalescent COVID-19 samples.

The germline V gene encodes CDR1 LNHDA and CDR2 SQIVND (reference sequence). This CDR3 is 17 amino acids long. V was pared by 6 bases and J by 5 bases, with 18 bases of the junction left unmatched. Produced via immunoSEQ multiplex PCR; TCRdb's table is partial and in-frame only. The sample records tens of thousands of clones, around four fifths being singletons. The source of this sequence is an elderly woman with active or convalescent COVID-19. The chain recombines TRBV19 with TRBJ1-2, with 7 bases identical to TRBD1. The sample comprised peripheral blood. The CDR3 is CASRNLWDSEYDYGYTF. The CDR3 DNA sequence: TGTGCCAGTAGAAATTTATGGGACAGCGAATACGATTATGGCTACACCTTC.